The 8 T cell receptor beta chains given below trace back to one sample, sequenced in a study of CD8 T cells in Susac syndrome. Roughly 0.45 to 1 ug RNA was reverse transcribed with random hexamers. TCRdb processed the immunoSEQ multiplex PCR reads anew with MiXCR; each CDR3 protein has one entry. The profile covers about 140,000 distinct CDR3 sequences, with 85% to 95% appearing a single time and about 0.15% taken by the ten largest. The specimen was CD4+ T cells from PBMCs. The receptors originated from a human donor with Susac syndrome.

The rearrangement uses TRBV7-9 and TRBJ2-5; D perhaps matches TRBD2 (6 bases). V lost 5 bases and J lost 4, with 20 bases in between. The germline gives CDR1 SEHNR, CDR2 FQNEAQ (reference sequence). This CDR3 comprises 16 residues. The DNA of the CDR3 is TGTGCCAGCAGCATCAGGGACTCCATTATGGGAGAGACCCAGTACTTC. Translation gives CASSIRDSIMGETQYF.

The J gene is TRBJ1-3, the V gene TRBV7-2; possible D gene TRBD1, 6 bases. The CDR3 is made up of 15 amino acids. Germline-derived CDR1 and CDR2 are SGHTA and FQGNSA. Trimming removed 5 bases from V and 1 base from J, with 12 bases in between. CDR3 sequence reads: CASSPRQGSGNTIYF. CDR3 DNA: TGTGCCAGCAGCCCCCGTCAGGGGTCTGGAAACACCATATATTTT. The full variable domain, in which reference TRBV7-2 and TRBJ1-3 provide the parts outside the CDR3, is GAGVSQSPSNKVTEKGKDVELRCDPISGHTALYWYRQSLGQGLEFLIYFQGNSAPDKSGLPSDRFSAERTGGSVSTLTIQRTQQEDSAVYLCASSPRQGSGNTIYFGEGSWLTVV.

The chain is built from TRBV20-1 and TRBJ1-2; D is undetermined. V shed 0 bases and J shed 5 bases, with 7 bases lying between them. The length of the CDR3 is 12 residues. The germline V gene encodes CDR1 DFQATT and CDR2 SNEGSKA (reference sequence). The CDR3 loop reads CSARDDRYGYTF. For the CDR3, the DNA is TGCAGTGCTAGAGATGATCGATATGGCTACACCTTC.

The rearrangement uses TRBV29-1 and TRBJ2-7; 9 nucleotides align to TRBD1. V shed 6 bases, J shed 1 base, and the junction held 7 bases outside the gene matches. The germline CDR1 and CDR2 sequences are SQVTM and ANQGSEA. CDR3 size: 14 residues. CDR3: CSVRTGTGSYEQYF. Written as DNA, the CDR3 is TGCAGCGTCCGAACCGGGACAGGGTCCTACGAGCAGTACTTC.

This sequence joins TRBV9 and TRBJ2-3; 14 bases map to TRBD2. The CDR3 is 20 amino acids. With V trimmed by 0 bases and J by 1 base, 10 bases remained unmatched. Germline lookup yields CDR1 SGDLS and CDR2 YYNGEE. CDR3 protein: CASSVVPWGLAGARTDTQYF. CDR3 nucleotides: TGTGCCAGCAGCGTAGTACCCTGGGGACTAGCGGGAGCCCGCACAGATACGCAGTATTTT. The entire variable domain, with the rest obtained from reference TRBV9 and TRBJ2-3, is as follows: DSGVTQTPKHLITATGQRVTLRCSPRSGDLSVYWYQQSLDQGLQFLIQYYNGEERAKGNILERFSAQQFPDLHSELNLSSLELGDSALYFCASSVVPWGLAGARTDTQYFGPGTRLTVL.

The chain links TRBV28 to TRBJ2-5; TRBD2 is a possible D gene (5 bases). CDR3 length: 17 residues. V lost 2 bases and J lost 6, with 22 bases in between. Germline V lookup: CDR1 MDHEN, CDR2 SYDVKM. Written as DNA, the CDR3 is TGTGCCAGCAGTTTAAATTGGCGGAGGCACTTACCCAAGACCCAGTACTTC. Encoded protein: CASSLNWRRHLPKTQYF.

Written as DNA, the CDR3 is TGCAGTGCTTCGCGGGGAAGGGGTGACGAGCAGTACTTC. Its protein is CSASRGRGDEQYF. The J gene is TRBJ2-7, the V gene TRBV20-1; possible D gene TRBD2, 6 bases. V was pared by 5 bases and J by 5 bases, with 16 bases between. This CDR3 contains 13 residues. Germline V gene lookup returns CDR1 DFQATT and CDR2 SNEGSKA (reference sequence).

This sequence joins TRBV5-1 and TRBJ1-5; D call uncertain. Germline values: CDR1 SGHRS, CDR2 YFSETQ. The CDR3 consists of 15 residues. The V gene lost 0 bases and the J gene lost 1 base, with 8 bases spanning the gap. CDR3 nucleotides: TGCGCCAGCAGCTTGGATTCGTCAAGCAATCAGCCCCAGCATTTT. It codes for CASSLDSSSNQPQHF. The variable domain in full, completed from reference TRBV5-1 and TRBJ1-5, reads KAGVTQTPRYLIKTRGQQVTLSCSPISGHRSVSWYQQTPGQGLQFLFEYFSETQRNKGNFPGRFSGRQFSNSRSEMNVSTLELGDSALYLCASSLDSSSNQPQHFGDGTRLSIL.